This T cell receptor beta chain was observed in a study of cytomegalovirus exposure and HLA in healthy donors. About the study: Genetic ancestry analysis placed approximately 78% of the 300 to 400 donors that were genotyped in the Caucasian-associated cluster.

This PCR relied on a set of 60 Vbeta primers and 13 Jbeta primers. As processed by the authors: There were 80 million to 95 million unique TCR beta chains by a later count, and approximately 10 million of them were shared. The assay was immunoSEQ multiplex PCR, and TCRdb's table has in-frame clones only and misses some. V, J and clone size derive from that table, while D and trimming were established from the DNA sequence. There are about 100,000 clones in the sample; about four fifths occur only once, and over 4% lies in the top ten. Study results and limitations: A likely sequencing artifact accounted for one observed cluster of highly shared sequence variants.

As for this clone: Its antigen is unidentified. A read error may produce the germline difference seen at one junction end.

This receptor was obtained from a woman in her sixties or seventies in good health and CMV-seropositive. Sequenced sample: PBMCs.

CDR3 nucleotide sequence: TGTGCTAGCAGCTTAGCGGTGACGGGGGGTGAGCAGTTCTTC. Its translation: CASSLAVTGGEQFF. The V and J genes are TRBV7-7 and TRBJ2-1, with 7 bases fitting TRBD2. The V gene's germline CDR1 is SSHAT and CDR2 FNYEAQ (reference sequence). The CDR3 is made up of 14 amino acids.